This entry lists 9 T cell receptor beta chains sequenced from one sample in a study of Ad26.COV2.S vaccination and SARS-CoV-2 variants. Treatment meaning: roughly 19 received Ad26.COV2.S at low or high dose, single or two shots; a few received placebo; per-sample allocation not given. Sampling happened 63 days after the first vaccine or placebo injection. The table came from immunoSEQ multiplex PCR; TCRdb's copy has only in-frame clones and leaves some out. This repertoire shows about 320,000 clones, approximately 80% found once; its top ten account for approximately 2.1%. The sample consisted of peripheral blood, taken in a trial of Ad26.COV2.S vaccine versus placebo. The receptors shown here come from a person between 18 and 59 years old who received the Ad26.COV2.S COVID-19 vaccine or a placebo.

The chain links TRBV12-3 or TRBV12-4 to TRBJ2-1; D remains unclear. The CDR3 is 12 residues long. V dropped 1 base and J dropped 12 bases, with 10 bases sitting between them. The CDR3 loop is CASSLGTVAQFF. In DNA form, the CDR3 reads TGTGCCAGCAGTTTAGGCACGGTCGCGCAGTTCTTC.

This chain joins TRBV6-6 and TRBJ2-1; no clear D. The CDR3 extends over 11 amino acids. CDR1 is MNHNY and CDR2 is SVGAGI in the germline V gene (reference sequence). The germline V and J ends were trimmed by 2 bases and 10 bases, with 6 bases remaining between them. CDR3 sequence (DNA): TGTGCCAGCAGTTACGCCCGAGAGCAGTTCTTC. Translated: CASSYAREQFF.

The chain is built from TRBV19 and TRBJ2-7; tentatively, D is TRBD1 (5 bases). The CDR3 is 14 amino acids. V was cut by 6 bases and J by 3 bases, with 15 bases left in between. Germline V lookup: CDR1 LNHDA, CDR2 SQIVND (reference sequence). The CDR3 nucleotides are TGTGCCAGTAGCTCAACAACAGGAGACTACGAGCAGTACTTC. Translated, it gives CASSSTTGDYEQYF.

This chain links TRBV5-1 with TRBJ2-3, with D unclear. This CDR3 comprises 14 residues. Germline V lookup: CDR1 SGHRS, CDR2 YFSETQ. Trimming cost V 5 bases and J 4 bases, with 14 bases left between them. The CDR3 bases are TGCGCCAGCAGATCGGAAGTAGTGGCAGATACGCAGTATTTT. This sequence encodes CASRSEVVADTQYF.

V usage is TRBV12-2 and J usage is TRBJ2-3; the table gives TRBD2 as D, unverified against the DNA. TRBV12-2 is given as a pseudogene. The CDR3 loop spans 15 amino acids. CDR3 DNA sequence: TGTGCAAGTCGCCCACTAGCGGGGAGCACAGATACGCAGTATTTT. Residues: CASRPLAGSTDTQYF.

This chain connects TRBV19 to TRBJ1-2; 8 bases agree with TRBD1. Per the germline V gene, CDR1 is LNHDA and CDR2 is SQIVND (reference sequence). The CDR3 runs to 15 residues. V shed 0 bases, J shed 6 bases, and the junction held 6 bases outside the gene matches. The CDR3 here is CASSIDRTGWNGYTF. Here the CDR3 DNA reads TGTGCCAGTAGTATAGACAGGACAGGGTGGAATGGCTACACCTTC.

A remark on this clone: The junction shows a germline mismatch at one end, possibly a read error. DNA of the CDR3: TGTGCGAGCAAGGGGGGGGCCCACGAGCAGTACTTC. It is translated as CASKGGAHEQYF. The chain employs TRBV2 and TRBJ2-7, with a weak D call TRBD2 (7 bases). The CDR3 length is 12 residues. Germline CDR1 and CDR2: SNHLY and FYNNEI.

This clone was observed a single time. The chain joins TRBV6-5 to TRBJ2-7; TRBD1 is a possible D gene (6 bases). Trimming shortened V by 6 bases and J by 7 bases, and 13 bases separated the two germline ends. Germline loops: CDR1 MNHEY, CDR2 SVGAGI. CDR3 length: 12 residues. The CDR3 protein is CASSLRGGEQYF. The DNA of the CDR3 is TGTGCCAGCAGCCTCAGGGGTGGGGAGCAGTACTTC.

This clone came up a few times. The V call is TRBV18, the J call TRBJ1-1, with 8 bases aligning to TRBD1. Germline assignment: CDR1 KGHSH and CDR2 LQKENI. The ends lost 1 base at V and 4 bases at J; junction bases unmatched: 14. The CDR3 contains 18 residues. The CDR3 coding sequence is TGTGCCAGCTCACCACGGCAGGGGGCCTCCATTGGTAGCACTGAAGCTTTCTTT. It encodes CASSPRQGASIGSTEAFF.